This T cell receptor beta chain was obtained from a study of control samples from healthy donors and cancer patients. Profiling relied on immunoSEQ multiplex PCR, and the TCRdb table lists in-frame clones only, not all of them. The sample includes 120,000 or so clones, around 87% seen only once; the top ten take about 2.7%. The germline V gene encodes CDR1 LGHNA and CDR2 YSLEER. V trimming: 3 bases; J trimming: 1 base; junction bases outside the gene matches: 4. The CDR3 is made up of 15 amino acids. The material sequenced was blood. V gene TRBV4-3 combines with J gene TRBJ1-1; 8 bases fit TRBD1. The source of this sequence is a man aged 60-69 years in good health. As DNA, the CDR3 is TGCGCCAGCAGCCATCCCGGGACAGGGAACACTGAAGCTTTCTTT. This gives the protein CASSHPGTGNTEAFF.